Presented here are 13 T cell receptor beta chains from one specimen sequenced in a study of shared clonotypes between healthy human individuals. Method: immunoSEQ multiplex PCR; TCRdb's copy keeps in-frame clones and lacks some. The sample lists about 700,000 clones; about 74% were seen once. Sequencing was performed on memory CD4+ T cells sorted from blood. Indicated subset: CD45RA-negative fraction. These TCRs come from a woman under 40 in good health.

V is TRBV7-7 and J is TRBJ2-5, with D tentatively TRBD1 or TRBD2 (6 bases each). The germline V gene encodes CDR1 SSHAT and CDR2 FNYEAQ (reference sequence). V was trimmed by 5 bases and J by 4 bases, leaving 14 bases between them. This CDR3 spans 14 amino acids. This CDR3 is CASSPSWGAETQYF. As DNA, the CDR3 is TGTGCCAGCAGCCCCAGTTGGGGGGCAGAGACCCAGTACTTC.

The CDR3 DNA reads TGTGCCAGTAGTGAACGGACAGAATCCTACGAGCAGTACTTC. Its protein is CASSERTESYEQYF. The J gene is TRBJ2-7, the V gene TRBV19; D is perhaps TRBD1 (6 bases). The CDR3 has 14 amino acids. Germline values: CDR1 LNHDA, CDR2 SQIVND (reference sequence). V lost 5 bases and J lost 1, with 12 bases in between.

This chain connects TRBV7-7 to TRBJ2-3; the D is unclear. The germline V gene has CDR1 SSHAT and CDR2 FNYEAQ (reference sequence). Trimming took 1 base from V and 2 from J, leaving 10 bases between them. This CDR3 spans 15 amino acids. CDR3 nucleotides: TGTGCCAGCAGCTTAGGGATGTTATCCACAGATACGCAGTATTTT. It codes for CASSLGMLSTDTQYF.

This chain connects TRBV4-1 to TRBJ2-1, with 9 bases matching TRBD2. V lost 1 base, J lost 7 bases, and 11 bases stayed unmatched. The germline gives CDR1 MGHRA, CDR2 YSYEKL. CDR3 length equals 17 residues. The DNA for the CDR3 is TGCGCCAGCAGCCAAGGAATGGGGACTAGCAAGAAGAATGAGCAGTTCTTC. It codes for CASSQGMGTSKKNEQFF.

This chain connects TRBV27 to TRBJ2-2; D is perhaps TRBD1 or TRBD2 (5 bases each). The ends were cut back, 6 bases at V and 4 bases at J, with 9 bases in the middle. Germline CDR1 reads MNHEY; CDR2 reads SMNVEV (reference sequence). The CDR3 covers 13 residues. This CDR3 reads CASRRGVTGELFF. The DNA of the CDR3 is TGTGCCAGCAGAAGAGGGGTCACCGGGGAGCTGTTTTTT.

This rearrangement joins TRBV6-4 to TRBJ2-3; 10 nucleotides match TRBD2. The junction had 21 bases not matched to a gene; V was cut back by 10 bases and J by 2 bases. The CDR3 sequence is 19 residues long. Germline V gene lookup returns CDR1 MRHNA and CDR2 SNTAGT. CDR3 amino acids: CATSGLAATLGSFTDTQYF. CDR3 coding DNA: TGTGCCACAAGTGGACTAGCGGCTACCTTAGGGAGCTTCACAGATACGCAGTATTTT.

This clone was seen just once. The chain has TRBV5-1 and TRBJ2-2; 9 bases are shared with TRBD2. Germline-derived CDR1 and CDR2 are SGHRS and YFSETQ. The junction had 5 bases not matched to a gene; V was cut back by 4 bases and J by 1 base. The CDR3 contains 16 residues. The DNA for the CDR3 is TGCGCCAGCAGCGTAACTAGCGGGCAGAACACCGGGGAGCTGTTTTTT. It is translated as CASSVTSGQNTGELFF.

The DNA for the CDR3 is TGTGCCAGCAGCAAAGCGCGTTCAGGGAGTAGCTCCTACGAGCAGTACTTC. Translated: CASSKARSGSSSYEQYF. This chain links TRBV21-1 with TRBJ2-7. TRBV21-1 is termed a pseudogene. This CDR3 spans 17 amino acids.

The chain joins TRBV5-4 to TRBJ2-3; no firm D call. CDR3 length: 17 residues. V shed 0 bases and J shed 5 bases, with 19 bases lying between them. Per the germline V gene, CDR1 is SGHNT and CDR2 is YYREEE (reference sequence). The CDR3 bases are TGTGCCAGCAGCTTGGGGTTAACCACGCTTGGTCAAGATACGCAGTATTTT. This translates into CASSLGLTTLGQDTQYF.

Comment on this clone: This same CDR3 is encoded by further DNA sequences in the sample. The chain couples TRBV28 to TRBJ2-7; 9 bases match TRBD1. This CDR3 comprises 15 residues. V trimming: 5 bases; J trimming: 4 bases; junction bases outside the gene matches: 9. CDR1 and CDR2 from the germline V gene are MDHEN and SYDVKM. CDR3 nucleotides: TGTGCCAGCAGTCTAACAGGGGGCATTGGGTACGAGCAGTACTTC. Translation gives CASSLTGGIGYEQYF.

CDR3 protein: CASTANNYGYTF. Written as DNA, the CDR3 is TGTGCCAGTACGGCTAACAACTATGGCTACACCTTC. V gene TRBV19 combines with J gene TRBJ1-2; the D is unclear. Germline CDR1 LNHDA, CDR2 SQIVND (reference sequence). The CDR3 extends over 12 amino acids. V was cut by 7 bases and J by 2 bases, with 8 bases left in between.

This sequence joins TRBV5-1 and TRBJ2-1, with a possible D match to TRBD2 (5 bases). Trimming stripped 1 base from V and 4 bases from J, with 9 bases between. This CDR3 has 14 amino acids. Germline-derived CDR1 and CDR2 are SGHRS and YFSETQ. DNA of the CDR3: TGCGCCAGCAGCTTGCCAGCGGAATACAATGAGCAGTTCTTC. It yields the protein CASSLPAEYNEQFF.

In this sample, this clone turned up a few times. The chain combines TRBV1 with TRBJ2-7. TRBV1 corresponds to a pseudogene. The CDR3 has 16 residues. The CDR3 DNA reads TGCACCAGCAGCCAAGGATTGTTAGGGCACCCCTACGAGCAGTACTTC. It is translated as CTSSQGLLGHPYEQYF.